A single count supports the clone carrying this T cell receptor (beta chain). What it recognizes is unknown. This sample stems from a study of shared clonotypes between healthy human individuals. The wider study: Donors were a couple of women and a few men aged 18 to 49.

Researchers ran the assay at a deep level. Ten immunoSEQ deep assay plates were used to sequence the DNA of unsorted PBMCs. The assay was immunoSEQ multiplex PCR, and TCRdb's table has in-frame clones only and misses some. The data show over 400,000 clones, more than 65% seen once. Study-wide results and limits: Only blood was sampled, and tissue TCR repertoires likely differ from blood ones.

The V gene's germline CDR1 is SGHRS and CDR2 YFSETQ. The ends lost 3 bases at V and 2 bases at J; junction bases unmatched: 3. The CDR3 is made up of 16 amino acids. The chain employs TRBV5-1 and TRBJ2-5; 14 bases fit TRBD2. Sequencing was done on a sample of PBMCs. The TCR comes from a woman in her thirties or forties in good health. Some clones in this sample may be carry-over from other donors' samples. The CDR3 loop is CASSSGLAGEQETQYF. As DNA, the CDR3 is TGCGCCAGCAGCTCGGGACTAGCGGGAGAGCAAGAGACCCAGTACTTC.